This TCR beta chain stems from a study of vaccination and CD4 T cells after COVID-19. About the study: In culture, cells were exposed to overlapping spike peptides from SARS-CoV-2, HCoV-NL63, HCoV-OC43 and HCoV-229E.

The junction had 11 bases not matched to a gene; V was cut back by 9 bases and J by 2 bases. This CDR3 has 15 amino acids. The germline V gene has CDR1 MNHEY and CDR2 SVGEGT. Once obtained from cultured CD4+ T cells, the DNA was sequenced using the Oncomine TCR Beta short-read assay. TCRdb re-analysed the PCR reads in MiXCR, keeping a single row per CDR3 protein. This sample has 13,000 to 15,000 distinct CDR3 sequences, with approximately 60% found just once. To note about this clonotype: Antigen: not known.

Stated treatment: approximately nine-day PBMC culture with coronavirus spike peptide pools or control peptides (ViraFEST assay). Antigen-specific T cell expansion with peptide pools preceded TCR sequencing in the ViraFEST approach. Cultures of PBMCs, more than 1.5 million per well, were set up with approximately 10 IU/ml IL-2 and 10 ug/ml peptide pools. This rearrangement joins TRBV6-2 or TRBV6-3 to TRBJ2-3, with 7 bases lining up with TRBD2. This clonotype originated in a human donor who had recovered from COVID-19. Material for sequencing was CD4+ T cells from blood, cultured in vitro. The CDR3 protein is CASGYGEGNTDTQYF. DNA for the CDR3: TGTGCCAGTGGTTACGGGGAGGGAAACACAGATACGCAGTATTTT.